This TCR beta chain was sequenced for a study of cytomegalovirus exposure and HLA in healthy donors. In the PCR, 60 Vbeta and 13 Jbeta primers were used. Sequenced by immunoSEQ multiplex PCR; TCRdb stores in-frame clones only, minus some. Its table records about 190,000 clones. The receptor comes from a woman aged 25 to 39 in good health and CMV-seropositive. Source material: PBMCs.

The CDR3, as DNA: TGTGCCAGCAGCGTCTTTAGCGGGGTGAGGAACACCGGGGAGCTGTTTTTT. It is translated as CASSVFSGVRNTGELFF. This chain links TRBV9 with TRBJ2-2, with 8 nucleotides matching TRBD2. The junction had 7 bases not matched to a gene; V was cut back by 2 bases and J by 1 base. The CDR3 is made up of 17 amino acids. Germline V gene data show CDR1 as SGDLS and CDR2 as YYNGEE.